This T cell receptor beta chain was found in a study of blood T cell repertoires in COVID-19. Study overall: There were acute and convalescent COVID-19 samples, and they came from the United States, Italy and Spain. T cells, B-cell-depleted T cells, or PBMCs supplied cDNA or gDNA.

Comments on this clone: Other DNA sequences in this sample translate to the same CDR3.

Under the authors' procedure: Nucleated cell number was recorded as an estimate derived from reference gene primer amplification. Sequenced by immunoSEQ multiplex PCR; TCRdb stores in-frame clones only, minus some. D and trimming come from the DNA, and the V and J calls and clone size come from that table. The table shows 210,000 or so clones, with approximately 80% occurring only once. After removal of 0 bases from V and 4 bases from J, the junction contained 1 base not matched to a gene. CDR1 and CDR2 from the germline V gene are SGHNT and YYREEE (reference sequence). CDR3 length: 14 residues. The clonotype comes from a human donor in a cohort sampled during active COVID-19. The V gene is TRBV5-4, the J gene TRBJ2-1; TRBD2 aligns across 7 bases. The specimen sequenced was peripheral blood. CDR3 in amino acids: CASSLGGGYNEQFF. The CDR3 DNA follows: TGTGCCAGCAGCTTGGGGGGGGGTTACAATGAGCAGTTCTTC.